These 20 T cell receptor beta chains were sequenced from one sample in a study of blood T cells in healthy people across ages (dated by TCRdb to the mid-2010s). Preparation of the library involved 5' RACE. This sample was sequenced with an Illumina HiSeq 2500. A second PCR of roughly 7 to 12 cycles was run with a J-beta primer mix and a sample-barcoded 5' primer. TCRdb ran its own pipeline on the public reads, namely fastp trimming at Q25 and MiXCR clone calling, and kept in-frame beta chains. Every entry covers one CDR3 protein and lists the most common genes and DNA from its rows. For this sample there are roughly 680,000 distinct CDR3 sequences; roughly 49% appear just once. Of the sample, 25% to 35% is held by the ten largest clones. Material for sequencing was blood. These receptors were collected from an older woman in good health.

This clonotype showed up just once. The junction departs from germline at one end; a sequencing error may be responsible. The CDR3, as DNA: TGCGCCAGCAGCTTTAGCGGGAGGCGGGAGGAGCTGTTTTTT. Translating gives CASSFSGRREELFF. V usage is TRBV7-3 and J usage is TRBJ2-2; 10 bases align to TRBD2. Per germline, CDR1 SGHTA and CDR2 FQGTGA. The CDR3 runs 14 residues.

In this sample, this clonotype turned up a few times. This chain uses TRBV7-2 with TRBJ2-1; 8 nucleotides match TRBD2. Germline V gene data show CDR1 as SGHTA and CDR2 as FQGNSA. The CDR3 runs to 12 residues. V lost 1 base and J lost 15; bases outside the gene matches: 5. CDR3 DNA: TGTGCCAGCAGCTTAGGTCCTAGCGGGTTGTTCTTC. Translation gives CASSLGPSGLFF.

The chain combines TRBV5-1 with TRBJ2-5, with TRBD1 matching over 8 bases. Germline values: CDR1 SGHRS, CDR2 YFSETQ. Losses at the gene ends were 3 bases for V and 1 base for J; bases not matched to a gene: 5. The CDR3 has 15 amino acids. The CDR3 region has the DNA TGCGCCAGCAGCTCGTTCGGGACAGGCCAAGAGACCCAGTACTTC. Translating it yields CASSSFGTGQETQYF.

In this sample, this clonotype turned up a few times. The V gene is TRBV6-2 or TRBV6-3, the J gene TRBJ2-1, with TRBD1 identical over 7 bases. Looked up from germline, CDR1 is MNHEY and CDR2 is SVGEGT. Unmatched junction bases numbered 6, after V lost 7 bases and J lost 0 bases. This CDR3 region has 15 residues. In nucleotides, the CDR3 is TGTGCCAGCAATCCACAGGGGAGCTCCTACAATGAGCAGTTCTTC. This encodes CASNPQGSSYNEQFF.

CDR3 loop: CASSQDRGSSTDTQYF. CDR3 in DNA: TGTGCCAGCAGCCAAGACCGGGGCAGTAGCACAGATACGCAGTATTTT. J is TRBJ2-3 and V is TRBV7-2; D may match TRBD1 or TRBD2 (5 bases each). The CDR3 is 16 amino acids. Per germline, CDR1 SGHTA and CDR2 FQGNSA. With 5 bases removed from V and 0 bases from J, the gap between germline ends came to 15 bases. The full variable domain, its missing parts supplied by reference TRBV7-2 and TRBJ2-3, is GAGVSQSPSNKVTEKGKDVELRCDPISGHTALYWYRQSLGQGLEFLIYFQGNSAPDKSGLPSDRFSAERTGGSVSTLTIQRTQQEDSAVYLCASSQDRGSSTDTQYFGPGTRLTVL.

The chain uses TRBV29-1 and TRBJ1-2; D unresolved. Per germline, CDR1 SQVTM and CDR2 ANQGSEA. This CDR3 comprises 8 residues. V lost 4 bases and J 13 bases, leaving 7 bases between the germline ends. The CDR3 nucleotides read TGCAGCGTTGTTAAGGGCACCTTC. Translating gives CSVVKGTF. The complete variable domain, with remaining parts taken from reference TRBV29-1 and TRBJ1-2, reads SAVISQKPSRDICQRGTSLTIQCQVDSQVTMMFWYRQQPGQSLTLIATANQGSEATYESGFVIDKFPISRPNLTFSTLTVSNMSPEDSSIYLCSVVKGTFGSGTRLTVV.

The chain couples TRBV27 to TRBJ1-2; D might be TRBD1 (6 bases). This CDR3 has 14 amino acids. CDR1 is MNHEY, CDR2 SMNVEV, per germline (reference sequence). V was trimmed by 6 bases and J by 4 bases, leaving 15 bases between them. The chain's CDR3 is CASSRRGEAYGYTF. The CDR3 nucleotides read TGTGCCAGCAGCCGGAGGGGGGAGGCCTATGGCTACACCTTC.

The rearrangement joins TRBV4-1 to TRBJ2-3; 9 bases match TRBD2. V lost 0 bases to trimming and J lost 3 bases; unmatched junction nucleotides: 7. This CDR3 contains 17 residues. Germline V lookup: CDR1 MGHRA, CDR2 YSYEKL. The CDR3 region has the DNA TGCGCCAGCAGCCAAGATGGTGCGGGAGGGCCGACAGATACGCAGTATTTT. Translation gives CASSQDGAGGPTDTQYF.

The chain couples TRBV4-2 to TRBJ1-1, with 7 bases identical to TRBD1. CDR3 length equals 15 residues. With 0 bases clipped from V and 2 bases from J, the junction kept 3 bases outside the gene matches. Germline values: CDR1 LGHNA, CDR2 YNFKEQ. This CDR3 is CASSQETGFNTEAFF. CDR3 bases: TGTGCCAGCAGCCAAGAGACAGGGTTCAACACTGAAGCTTTCTTT.

This clonotype came up a few times. At one end the junction does not follow the germline gene, possibly because of a read error. The genes are TRBV5-1 and TRBJ2-7; no firm D call. The CDR3 sequence is 13 residues long. Per germline, CDR1 SGHRS and CDR2 YFSETQ. DNA for the CDR3: TGCGCCAGCAGCTTGGGGACCATCTACGTGCAGTACTTC. It translates to CASSLGTIYVQYF. The full variable domain, with the rest looked up from reference TRBV5-1 and TRBJ2-7, is KAGVTQTPRYLIKTRGQQVTLSCSPISGHRSVSWYQQTPGQGLQFLFEYFSETQRNKGNFPGRFSGRQFSNSRSEMNVSTLELGDSALYLCASSLGTIYVQYFGPGTRLTVT.

The chain has TRBV28 and TRBJ2-7; TRBD1 is a possible D gene (6 bases). The ends were cut back, 6 bases at V and 3 bases at J, with 18 bases in the middle. In germline, CDR1 is MDHEN, CDR2 SYDVKM. The CDR3 consists of 15 residues. DNA for the CDR3: TGTGCCAGCAGGGACCCGACCGGGACACACTACGAGCAGTACTTC. This translates into CASRDPTGTHYEQYF.

This clonotype showed up just once. V and J are TRBV10-3 and TRBJ2-5; maybe TRBD1 (8 bases). Judging by the DNA end, TRBJ2-7 fits better; the J call may be wrong. CDR3 length: 14 amino acids. CDR1 is ENHRY and CDR2 is SYGVKD in the germline V gene. The CDR3 region has the DNA TGTGCCATCAGAGCGGACAGGGAGGGAATCGAGCAGTACTTC. Its translation: CAIRADREGIEQYF.

The V and J genes are TRBV9 and TRBJ2-5; 8 bases map to TRBD2. The J call may be in error: the DNA end matches TRBJ2-7 better. This CDR3 has 17 residues. From germline, CDR1 is SGDLS and CDR2 YYNGEE. CDR3 coding DNA: TGTGCCAGCAGCGCCTCGATCGGAGGGCTGGCGGGAGGCGAGCAGTACTTC. Its translation: CASSASIGGLAGGEQYF.

V and J are TRBV9 and TRBJ2-5; 7 bases agree with TRBD2. V lost 0 bases and J lost 11; bases outside the gene matches: 13. The CDR3 consists of 15 residues. Germline V gene lookup returns CDR1 SGDLS and CDR2 YYNGEE. CDR3 residues: CASSVGRGVANEQYF. As DNA, the CDR3 is TGTGCCAGCAGCGTAGGTCGGGGGGTAGCCAATGAGCAGTACTTC.

V gene TRBV9 combines with J gene TRBJ1-2; possible D gene TRBD1, 5 bases. Germline lookup yields CDR1 SGDLS and CDR2 YYNGEE. V was cut by 3 bases and J by 8 bases, with 17 bases left in between. This CDR3 spans 14 amino acids. The CDR3 loop is CASSALTGAVGYTF. The CDR3 DNA reads TGTGCCAGCAGCGCTCTCACCGGGGCAGTCGGCTACACCTTC.

This sequence joins TRBV2 and TRBJ1-2, with a weak D call TRBD1 (5 bases). The germline V gene has CDR1 SNHLY and CDR2 FYNNEI. The ends were cut back, 7 bases at V and 7 bases at J, with 16 bases in the middle. The length of the CDR3 is 13 residues. CDR3 sequence reads: CASKYQGNLGYTF. Here the CDR3 DNA reads TGTGCCAGCAAATACCAGGGCAATCTTGGCTACACCTTC.

This chain joins TRBV18 and TRBJ1-6; the D is unclear. V dropped 1 base and J dropped 7 bases, with 8 bases sitting between them. The V gene's germline CDR1 is KGHSH and CDR2 LQKENI. The CDR3 is made up of 14 amino acids. CDR3 in amino acids: CASSPQVINSPLHF. DNA of the CDR3: TGTGCCAGCTCACCACAGGTGATCAATTCACCCCTCCACTTT.

This clonotype was counted many times. The chain employs TRBV4-2 and TRBJ2-5; no clear D gene. From germline, CDR1 is LGHNA and CDR2 YNFKEQ. The CDR3 is 13 residues long. The V and J ends lost 2 bases and 5 bases respectively, with 9 bases between them. This CDR3 reads CASSQPSEETQYF. CDR3 bases: TGTGCCAGCAGCCAACCGTCGGAGGAGACCCAGTACTTC.

J is TRBJ2-2 and V is TRBV20-1; 10 bases map to TRBD2. The CDR3 sequence is 17 residues long. Per the germline V gene, CDR1 is DFQATT and CDR2 is SNEGSKA (reference sequence). The junction had 5 bases not matched to a gene; V was cut back by 0 bases and J by 1 base. In DNA form, the CDR3 reads TGCAGTGCTAGAGATCCCCCTAGCGGGAGGAACACCGGGGAGCTGTTTTTT. The encoded protein is CSARDPPSGRNTGELFF.

A single count supports this clonotype. The chain has TRBV28 and TRBJ2-7; 8 nucleotides match TRBD2. The assigned J gene may be wrong: the sequence end matches TRBJ2-5 better. Germline CDR1 and CDR2: MDHEN and SYDVKM. There are 14 residues in the CDR3. CDR3 sequence: CASSERERRETQYF. DNA for the CDR3: TGTGCCAGCAGCGAGCGGGAGAGGCGGGAGACCCAGTACTTC.